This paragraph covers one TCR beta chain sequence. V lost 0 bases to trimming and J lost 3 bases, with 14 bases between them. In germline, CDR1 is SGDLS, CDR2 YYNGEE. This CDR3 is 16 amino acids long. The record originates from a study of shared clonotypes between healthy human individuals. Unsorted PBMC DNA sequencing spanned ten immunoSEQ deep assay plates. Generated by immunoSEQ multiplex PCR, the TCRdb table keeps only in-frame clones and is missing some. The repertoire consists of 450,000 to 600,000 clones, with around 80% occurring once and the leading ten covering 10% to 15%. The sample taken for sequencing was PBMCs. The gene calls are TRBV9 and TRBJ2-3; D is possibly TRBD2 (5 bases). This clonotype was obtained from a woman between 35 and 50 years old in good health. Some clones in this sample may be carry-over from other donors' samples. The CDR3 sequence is CASSVAVGVGTDTQYF. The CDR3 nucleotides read TGTGCCAGCAGCGTAGCTGTGGGAGTAGGGACAGATACGCAGTATTTT.